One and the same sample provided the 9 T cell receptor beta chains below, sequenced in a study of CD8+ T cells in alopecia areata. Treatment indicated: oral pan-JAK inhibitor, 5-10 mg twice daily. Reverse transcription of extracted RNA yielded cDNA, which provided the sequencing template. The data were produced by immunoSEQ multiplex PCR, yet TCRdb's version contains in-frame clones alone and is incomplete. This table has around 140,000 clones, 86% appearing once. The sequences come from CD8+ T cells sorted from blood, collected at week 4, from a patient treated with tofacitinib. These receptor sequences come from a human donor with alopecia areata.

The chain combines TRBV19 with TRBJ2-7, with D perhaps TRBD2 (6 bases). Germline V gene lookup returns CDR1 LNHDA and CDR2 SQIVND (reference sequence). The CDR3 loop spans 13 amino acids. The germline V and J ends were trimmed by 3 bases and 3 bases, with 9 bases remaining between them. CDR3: CASSIGGVYEQYF. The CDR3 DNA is TGTGCCAGTAGTATCGGAGGGGTCTACGAGCAGTACTTC.

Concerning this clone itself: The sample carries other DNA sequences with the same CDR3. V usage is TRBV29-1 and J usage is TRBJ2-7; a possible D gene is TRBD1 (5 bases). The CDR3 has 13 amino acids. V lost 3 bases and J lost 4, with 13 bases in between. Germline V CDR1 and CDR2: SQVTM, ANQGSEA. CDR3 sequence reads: CSVELDRPYEQYF. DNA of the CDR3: TGCAGCGTTGAGTTAGACAGACCATACGAGCAGTACTTC.

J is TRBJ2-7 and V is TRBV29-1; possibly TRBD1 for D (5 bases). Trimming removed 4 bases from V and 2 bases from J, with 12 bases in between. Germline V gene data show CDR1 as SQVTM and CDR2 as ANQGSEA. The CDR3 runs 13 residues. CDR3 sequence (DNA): TGCAGCGTTGTAAGGGGTTCCACCTACGAGCAGTACTTC. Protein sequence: CSVVRGSTYEQYF.

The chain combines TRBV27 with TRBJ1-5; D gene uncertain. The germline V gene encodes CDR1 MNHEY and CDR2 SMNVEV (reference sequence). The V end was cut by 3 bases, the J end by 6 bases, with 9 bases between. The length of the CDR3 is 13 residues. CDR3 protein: CASSFSGSQPQHF. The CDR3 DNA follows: TGTGCCAGCAGTTTTTCGGGAAGTCAGCCCCAGCATTTT.

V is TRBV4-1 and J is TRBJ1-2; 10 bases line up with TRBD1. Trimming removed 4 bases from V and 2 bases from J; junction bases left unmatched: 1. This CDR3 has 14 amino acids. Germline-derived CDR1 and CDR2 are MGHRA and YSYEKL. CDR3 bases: TGCGCCAGCAGCCGGGGACAGGGGAACTATGGCTACACCTTC. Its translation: CASSRGQGNYGYTF.

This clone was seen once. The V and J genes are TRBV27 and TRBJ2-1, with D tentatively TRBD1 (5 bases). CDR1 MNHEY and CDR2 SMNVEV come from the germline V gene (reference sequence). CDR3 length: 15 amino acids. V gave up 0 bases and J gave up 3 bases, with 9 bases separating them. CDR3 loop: CASSLSTDFYNEQFF. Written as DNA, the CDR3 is TGTGCCAGCAGTTTATCGACAGACTTCTACAATGAGCAGTTCTTC.

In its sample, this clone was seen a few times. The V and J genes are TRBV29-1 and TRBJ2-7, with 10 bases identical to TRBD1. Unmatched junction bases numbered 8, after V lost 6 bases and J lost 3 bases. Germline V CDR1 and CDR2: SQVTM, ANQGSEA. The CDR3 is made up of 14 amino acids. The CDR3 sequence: CSVDGQGESYEQYF. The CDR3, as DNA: TGCAGCGTCGATGGACAGGGGGAGAGCTACGAGCAGTACTTC.

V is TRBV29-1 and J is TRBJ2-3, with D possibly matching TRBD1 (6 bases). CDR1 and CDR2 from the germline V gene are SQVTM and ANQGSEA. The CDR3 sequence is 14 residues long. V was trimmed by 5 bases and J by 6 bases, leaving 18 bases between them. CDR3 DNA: TGCAGCGTTCCAGGGGATATTTTTTTGGATACGCAGTATTTT. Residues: CSVPGDIFLDTQYF.

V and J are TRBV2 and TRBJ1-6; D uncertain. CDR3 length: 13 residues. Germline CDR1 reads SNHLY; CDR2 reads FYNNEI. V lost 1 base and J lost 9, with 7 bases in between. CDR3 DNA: TGTGCCAGCAGTGAAGACGGTGGTTCACCCCTCCACTTT. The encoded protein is CASSEDGGSPLHF.